Listed here are 7 T cell receptor beta chains from one sample, sequenced in a study of control samples from healthy donors and cancer patients. Generated by immunoSEQ multiplex PCR, the TCRdb table keeps only in-frame clones and is missing some. The sample has about 160,000 clones, over 85% seen once. Sequences were obtained from blood. The receptors stem from a man aged 25 to 45 in good health.

V is TRBV18 and J is TRBJ1-1; TRBD1 matches 9 bases. The CDR3 loop spans 15 amino acids. CDR1 is KGHSH and CDR2 is LQKENI in the germline V gene. V shed 1 base, J shed 4 bases, and the junction held 4 bases outside the gene matches. The CDR3 sequence is CASSPRGQGFTEAFF. The DNA of the CDR3 is TGTGCCAGCTCACCACGAGGACAGGGGTTCACTGAAGCTTTCTTT.

This clone was found once. This chain uses TRBV9 with TRBJ1-3; D uncertain. V lost 1 base and J 0 bases, leaving 5 bases between the germline ends. The germline gives CDR1 SGDLS, CDR2 YYNGEE. CDR3 length equals 14 residues. In DNA, the CDR3 is TGTGCCAGCAGCGTAACCGTCTCTGGAAACACCATATATTTT. It codes for CASSVTVSGNTIYF.

This clone was seen just once. This chain connects TRBV28 to TRBJ1-3; D perhaps matches TRBD1 (6 bases). There are 12 residues in the CDR3. Trimming removed 6 bases at V and 8 bases at J, with 11 bases between. Looked up from germline, CDR1 is MDHEN and CDR2 is SYDVKM. The CDR3: CASRRQVDTIYF. CDR3 sequence (DNA): TGTGCCAGCAGGCGACAGGTAGACACCATATATTTT.

V and J are TRBV6-5 and TRBJ1-5, with TRBD1 as a possible D gene (6 bases). CDR1 and CDR2 (germline): MNHEY, SVGAGI. The CDR3 sequence is 14 residues long. Trimming stripped 2 bases from V and 6 bases from J, with 11 bases between. The CDR3 bases are TGTGCCAGCAGTTACGGGGGGCGAGGTCAGCCCCAGCATTTT. Protein: CASSYGGRGQPQHF.

The chain joins TRBV5-8 to TRBJ2-1, with 8 bases matching TRBD1. Losses at the gene ends were 0 bases for V and 2 bases for J; bases not matched to a gene: 4. Germline V CDR1 and CDR2: SGHTS, YDEGEE. CDR3 length equals 16 residues. CDR3 in amino acids: CASSLGQGMPYNEQFF. As DNA, the CDR3 is TGTGCCAGCAGCTTGGGACAGGGGATGCCCTACAATGAGCAGTTCTTC.

Points on this clone: This CDR3 is also generated by other DNA sequences in the sample. This CDR3 reads CASSSGQKETQYF. In DNA form, the CDR3 reads TGTGCCAGCTCATCGGGACAAAAAGAGACCCAGTACTTC. V usage is TRBV18 and J usage is TRBJ2-5; TRBD1 is a possible D gene (6 bases). Germline V CDR1 and CDR2: KGHSH, LQKENI. This CDR3 contains 13 residues. V lost 5 bases and J 3 bases, leaving 10 bases between the germline ends.

The chain recombines TRBV6-2 or TRBV6-3 with TRBJ1-2; possible D gene TRBD1, 6 bases. V was clipped by 5 bases and J by 2 bases, with 15 bases between them. CDR1 is MNHEY and CDR2 is SVGEGT in the germline V gene. This CDR3 is built from 15 residues. In DNA form, the CDR3 reads TGTGCCAGCAGTGCCCCTCGGACAGCCAACTATGGCTACACCTTC. Encoded protein: CASSAPRTANYGYTF.